The 25 T cell receptor beta chains below were found in one sample sequenced in a study of T-cell memory formation after mild COVID-19. TCRdb re-called the 5' RACE reads with MiXCR, one entry per CDR3 protein. The table lists under 250,000 distinct CDR3 sequences, about 27% of them singletons. Sequenced material: PBMCs or a T cell subset sorted from them (not recorded which). Every receptor here comes from an adult woman who had mild COVID-19 (a few samples of this study predate the infection). Cell type and time point are not known.

The chain uses TRBV6-2 or TRBV6-3 and TRBJ2-7; 8 positions agree with TRBD2. CDR1 and CDR2 from the germline V gene are MNHEY and SVGEGT. This CDR3 is built from 14 residues. With 7 bases clipped from V and 0 bases from J, the junction kept 5 bases outside the gene matches. The CDR3 coding sequence is TGTGCCAGCACCGTAGCGGGACGCTCCTACGAGCAGTACTTC. As protein: CASTVAGRSYEQYF.

The chain couples TRBV12-3 or TRBV12-4 to TRBJ2-7, with D uncertain. Trimming cost V 5 bases and J 2 bases, with 16 bases left between them. CDR3 length equals 15 residues. CDR3 in amino acids: CASSKVGTLAYEQYF. Written as DNA, the CDR3 is TGTGCCAGCAGTAAGGTCGGAACTTTAGCCTACGAGCAGTACTTC.

This clonotype showed up many times. The V and J genes are TRBV7-2 and TRBJ2-7; D is unclear. V was shortened by 5 bases and J by 6 bases, with 14 bases between the two germline ends. The CDR3 covers 13 residues. Per germline, CDR1 SGHTA and CDR2 FQGNSA. The DNA of the CDR3 is TGTGCCAGCAGCCCGTCGACCGTTCGCGAGCAGTACTTC. It specifies CASSPSTVREQYF.

The chain joins TRBV11-1 to TRBJ2-7, with D unresolved. This CDR3 has 14 residues. Trimming shortened V by 0 bases and J by 5 bases, and 11 bases separated the two germline ends. From germline, CDR1 is SGHAT and CDR2 FQDESV (reference sequence). CDR3 region: CASSLAQGSHEQYF. The CDR3 bases are TGTGCCAGCAGCTTAGCGCAAGGCAGCCACGAGCAGTACTTC. Full variable domain (missing parts from reference TRBV11-1 and TRBJ2-7): EAEVAQSPRYKITEKSQAVAFWCDPISGHATLYWYRQILGQGPELLVQFQDESVVDDSQLPKDRFSAERLKGVDSTLKIQPAELGDSAMYLCASSLAQGSHEQYFGPGTRLTVT.

The chain uses TRBV7-3 and TRBJ1-1, with D maybe TRBD1 (5 bases). Looked up from germline, CDR1 is SGHTA and CDR2 is FQGTGA. The CDR3 length is 12 residues. V dropped 6 bases and J dropped 4 bases, with 9 bases sitting between them. CDR3 sequence: CASSHGGTEAFF. Written as DNA, the CDR3 is TGTGCCAGCAGTCACGGGGGCACTGAAGCTTTCTTT.

The chain couples TRBV20-1 to TRBJ2-7; D is possibly TRBD1 or TRBD2 (5 bases each). Trimming pared 5 bases from V and 0 bases from J, leaving 23 bases between. Germline V gives CDR1 DFQATT, CDR2 SNEGSKA (reference sequence). The CDR3 covers 17 residues. The CDR3 DNA follows: TGCAGTGCTTCCGTGAAGATGTGGGGACCCCCCTCCTACGAGCAGTACTTC. Translating it yields CSASVKMWGPPSYEQYF.

This clonotype came up a few times. V gene TRBV27 combines with J gene TRBJ2-1, with 8 bases aligning to TRBD2. With V trimmed by 5 bases and J by 7 bases, 10 bases remained unmatched. This CDR3 comprises 15 residues. The germline V gene has CDR1 MNHEY and CDR2 SMNVEV (reference sequence). This CDR3 is CASSQRDGGRNEQFF. Written as DNA, the CDR3 is TGTGCCAGCAGTCAGCGGGACGGCGGGAGGAATGAGCAGTTCTTC.

This sequence joins TRBV6-5 and TRBJ2-1, with D possibly being TRBD1 or TRBD2 (6 bases each). Germline CDR1 and CDR2: MNHEY and SVGAGI. Deletions cut 9 bases from V and 6 bases from J, with 18 bases between. CDR3 length equals 14 residues. The CDR3: CASGNGGEGNEQFF. In DNA, the CDR3 is TGTGCCAGTGGGAACGGGGGCGAAGGCAATGAGCAGTTCTTC.

V usage is TRBV7-9 and J usage is TRBJ2-1; no firm D call. The V end lost 3 bases, the J end lost 5 bases, and 8 bases lay between the germline ends. CDR1 SEHNR and CDR2 FQNEAQ come from the germline V gene (reference sequence). The CDR3 spans 13 residues. The CDR3 DNA follows: TGTGCCAGCAGCTTCCCCCCAAACAATGAGCAGTTCTTC. Its translation: CASSFPPNNEQFF.

This clonotype was recorded a few times. The chain combines TRBV4-3 with TRBJ2-1, with 13 bases aligning to TRBD2. This CDR3 contains 20 residues. Germline values: CDR1 LGHNA, CDR2 YSLEER. V gave up 5 bases and J gave up 5 bases; unmatched junction bases: 18. The CDR3 loop is CASSSTPWTSGSSVNNEQFF. The DNA for the CDR3 is TGCGCCAGCAGCTCGACTCCTTGGACTAGCGGGAGTTCCGTGAACAATGAGCAGTTCTTC.

V is TRBV10-3 and J is TRBJ2-1, with D maybe TRBD1 (5 bases). In germline, CDR1 is ENHRY, CDR2 SYGVKD. The CDR3 spans 13 residues. The V and J ends lost 7 bases and 10 bases respectively, with 17 bases between them. CDR3 residues: CAITISQTEEQFF. As DNA, the CDR3 is TGTGCCATCACGATCTCCCAGACAGAAGAGCAGTTCTTC.

This clonotype has just a few counts. The rearrangement joins TRBV13 to TRBJ2-6, with TRBD1 matching over 12 bases. Looked up from germline, CDR1 is PRHDT and CDR2 is FYEKMQ (reference sequence). This CDR3 has 18 residues. V shed 3 bases, J shed 2 bases, and the junction held 5 bases outside the gene matches. Written as DNA, the CDR3 is TGTGCCAGCAGCTTCCCGGGACAGGGGGCGCCTGGGGCCAACGTCCTGACTTTC. Translating it yields CASSFPGQGAPGANVLTF.

The V and J genes are TRBV5-1 and TRBJ2-1, with 7 nucleotides matching TRBD2. V was clipped by 0 bases and J by 4 bases; unmatched bases: 4. The CDR3 has 15 residues. From germline, CDR1 is SGHRS and CDR2 YFSETQ. The CDR3 reads CASSLVSSGYNEQFF. The CDR3 DNA sequence: TGCGCCAGCAGCTTGGTGTCTAGCGGATACAATGAGCAGTTCTTC.

The chain carries TRBV19 and TRBJ1-5; D possibly corresponds to TRBD1 (5 bases). With 6 bases removed from V and 5 bases from J, the gap between germline ends came to 20 bases. Germline V CDR1 and CDR2: LNHDA, SQIVND (reference sequence). This CDR3 comprises 16 residues. The CDR3 here is CASSSPGGGWDQPQHF. CDR3 DNA sequence: TGTGCCAGTAGCTCACCTGGGGGAGGGTGGGATCAGCCCCAGCATTTT.

The rearrangement joins TRBV24-1 to TRBJ2-1; D may be TRBD1 or TRBD2 (5 bases each). Trimming shortened V by 4 bases and J by 1 base, and 13 bases separated the two germline ends. The CDR3 is made up of 16 amino acids. Germline V gene data show CDR1 as KGHDR and CDR2 as SFDVKD. CDR3 DNA sequence: TGTGCCACCAGTGACCTAGGGACGGAATCCTACAATGAGCAGTTCTTC. Protein: CATSDLGTESYNEQFF.

Worth noting for this clonotype: A much larger clone is a single base away; this may be a read error. The J gene is TRBJ1-1, the V gene TRBV20-1; the D is unclear. There are 13 residues in the CDR3. Trimming shortened V by 6 bases and J by 1 base, and 12 bases separated the two germline ends. Germline CDR1 and CDR2: DFQATT and SNEGSKA (reference sequence). The CDR3 protein is CSATRYGNTEAFF. The CDR3 coding sequence is TGCAGTGCGACCCGGTACGGGAACACTGAAGCTTTCTTT.

This clonotype has just a few counts. The chain combines TRBV12-3 or TRBV12-4 with TRBJ2-2; D call uncertain. This CDR3 has 17 amino acids. Between the trimmed V and J ends, which lost 6 bases and 6 bases, there was a span of 23 bases. In DNA, the CDR3 is TGTGCCAGCAGCCGACTTGGATCTCCAGGTTACGCCGGGGAGCTGTTTTTT. Its protein product is CASSRLGSPGYAGELFF.

J is TRBJ1-1 and V is TRBV15; D may be TRBD1 (6 bases). V was clipped by 0 bases and J by 2 bases, with 13 bases between them. The CDR3 sequence is 16 residues long. Germline V lookup: CDR1 LNHNV, CDR2 YYDKDF (reference sequence). CDR3 loop: CATSRDYGQPNTEAFF. CDR3 nucleotide sequence: TGTGCCACCAGCAGAGATTACGGACAGCCTAACACTGAAGCTTTCTTT.

This chain joins TRBV10-3 and TRBJ2-1; the match to TRBD2 covers 11 bases. V lost 0 bases and J lost 9; bases outside the gene matches: 7. Germline V gives CDR1 ENHRY, CDR2 SYGVKD. The CDR3 runs to 16 residues. The DNA for the CDR3 is TGTGCCATCAGTGAGTCCGTAGCGGGAGGGCCCGGTGAGCAGTTCTTC. Encoded protein: CAISESVAGGPGEQFF.

This clonotype showed up many times. The CDR3 DNA follows: TGTGCCAGCAGTCCCGGGACACCGAACACTGAAGCTTTCTTT. As protein: CASSPGTPNTEAFF. V and J are TRBV6-5 and TRBJ1-1; possible D gene TRBD1, 6 bases. The length of the CDR3 is 14 residues. Germline CDR1 reads MNHEY; CDR2 reads SVGAGI. Between the trimmed V and J ends, which lost 5 bases and 1 base, there was a span of 11 bases.

This clonotype was picked up a small number of times. The chain joins TRBV5-1 to TRBJ2-3; D not resolved. Germline CDR1 is SGHRS and CDR2 is YFSETQ. The CDR3 runs 13 residues. The ends were cut back, 0 bases at V and 4 bases at J, with 6 bases in the middle. This CDR3 is CASSLGSPDTQYF. Written as DNA, the CDR3 is TGCGCCAGCAGCTTGGGGAGCCCAGATACGCAGTATTTT.

This clonotype has just a few counts. V usage is TRBV5-1 and J usage is TRBJ2-2, with 7 bases that match TRBD1. Germline V gene sequence: CDR1 SGHRS, CDR2 YFSETQ. The CDR3 covers 14 residues. V dropped 0 bases and J dropped 6; count of bases not matched to a gene: 2. This CDR3 reads CASSLDQGAGELFF. CDR3 sequence (DNA): TGCGCCAGCAGCTTGGACCAGGGGGCCGGGGAGCTGTTTTTT.

DNA of the CDR3: TGCGCCAGCAGCCTAGACAGGTTTAGCTCCTACGAGCAGTACTTC. Protein sequence: CASSLDRFSSYEQYF. The rearrangement joins TRBV5-1 to TRBJ2-7; D is possibly TRBD1 (6 bases). Germline V CDR1 and CDR2: SGHRS, YFSETQ. V lost 4 bases and J 0 bases, leaving 14 bases between the germline ends. The CDR3 covers 15 residues.

This clonotype was detected only a few times. This chain joins TRBV15 and TRBJ2-7; no clear D gene. The CDR3 covers 16 residues. Trimming cost V 0 bases and J 2 bases, with 14 bases left between them. Germline V gene sequence: CDR1 LNHNV, CDR2 YYDKDF (reference sequence). This CDR3 reads CATSRDRWGSTYEQYF. The CDR3 DNA is TGTGCCACCAGCAGAGATCGTTGGGGATCAACCTACGAGCAGTACTTC.

The V and J genes are TRBV5-1 and TRBJ2-7; D gene ambiguous. The V end was cut by 0 bases, the J end by 7 bases, with 11 bases between. Germline V lookup: CDR1 SGHRS, CDR2 YFSETQ. The CDR3 runs 13 residues. CDR3 DNA sequence: TGCGCCAGCAGCTTGGGCCGCGGCTGGGAGCAGTACTTC. Its protein is CASSLGRGWEQYF.